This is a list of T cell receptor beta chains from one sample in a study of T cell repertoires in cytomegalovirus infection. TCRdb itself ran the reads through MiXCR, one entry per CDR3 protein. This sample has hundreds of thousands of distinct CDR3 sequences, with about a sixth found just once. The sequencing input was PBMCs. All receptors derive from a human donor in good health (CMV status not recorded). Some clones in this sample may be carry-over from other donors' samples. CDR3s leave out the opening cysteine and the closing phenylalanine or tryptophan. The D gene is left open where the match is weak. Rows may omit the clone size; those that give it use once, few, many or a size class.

cdr3_aa: ASTGSSSGNTIY
v_call: TRBV7-2
clone_size: many
d_call: -

cdr3_aa: ASSLGGLETQY
v_call: TRBV12-3/TRBV12-4
clone_size: many
d_call: -

cdr3_aa: ATSRAGLAGHNEQF
v_call: TRBV15
clone_size: few
d_call: TRBD2

cdr3_aa: SAVAGAETQY
v_call: TRBV29-1
clone_size: -
d_call: -

cdr3_aa: ASGKGARGEKLF
v_call: TRBV6-1
clone_size: few
d_call: TRBD1

cdr3_aa: ASSQGRQGAEQY
v_call: TRBV4-1
clone_size: -
d_call: TRBD1

cdr3_aa: ASSLSPRGAYEQY
v_call: TRBV12-3/TRBV12-4
clone_size: once
d_call: TRBD2

cdr3_aa: ASGGGGTEAF
v_call: TRBV6-2/TRBV6-3
clone_size: few
d_call: -

cdr3_aa: SVETGVRRLEQF
v_call: TRBV29-1
clone_size: -
d_call: -

cdr3_aa: ASSQGRMLAINYGYT
v_call: TRBV4-3
clone_size: -
d_call: -

cdr3_aa: ASSYRNEQF
v_call: TRBV6-2/TRBV6-3
clone_size: -
d_call: -

cdr3_aa: ASKPPFRSYNEQF
v_call: TRBV7-9
clone_size: -
d_call: -

cdr3_aa: ASSLVTTNGGEKLF
v_call: TRBV7-2
clone_size: many
d_call: -

cdr3_aa: ASSFGPSRETQY
v_call: TRBV7-2
clone_size: many
d_call: -

cdr3_aa: ASSTILNTEAF
v_call: TRBV6-6
clone_size: many
d_call: -

cdr3_aa: ASSLAGQGHFDGQF
v_call: TRBV12-3/TRBV12-4
clone_size: many
d_call: TRBD1

cdr3_aa: ASSAGGPDQHQH
v_call: TRBV2
clone_size: -
d_call: -

cdr3_aa: ASSSDRGSEKLF
v_call: TRBV12-3/TRBV12-4
clone_size: few
d_call: TRBD1

cdr3_aa: ASSLRAVDQPQH
v_call: TRBV7-2
clone_size: many
d_call: -

cdr3_aa: SAGASYNEQF
v_call: TRBV29-1
clone_size: few
d_call: -

cdr3_aa: SARNIRRTAPSNQPQH
v_call: TRBV20-1
clone_size: -
d_call: -

cdr3_aa: AVRVSYNSPLH
v_call: TRBV12-3/TRBV12-4
clone_size: many
d_call: -

cdr3_aa: ASGRETVRGTEAF
v_call: TRBV6-2/TRBV6-3
clone_size: many
d_call: -

cdr3_aa: ASSFRGPGTEAF
v_call: TRBV28
clone_size: many
d_call: TRBD1

cdr3_aa: ASTQRGGVTEAF
v_call: TRBV2
clone_size: few
d_call: -

cdr3_aa: ASSRHDGQGLHEQY
v_call: TRBV7-6
clone_size: -
d_call: TRBD1

cdr3_aa: ASSRSGAGYEQY
v_call: TRBV7-2
clone_size: -
d_call: -

cdr3_aa: ASSQDTNTDTQY
v_call: TRBV4-3
clone_size: -
d_call: -

cdr3_aa: ASSKHFPGQGGTIY
v_call: TRBV7-6
clone_size: many
d_call: TRBD1

cdr3_aa: ASSYLGEWS
v_call: TRBV6-1
clone_size: few
d_call: -

cdr3_aa: ASSYKGLAGSYEQY
v_call: TRBV6-2/TRBV6-3
clone_size: few
d_call: TRBD2

cdr3_aa: ASSPQGGSPGGYT
v_call: TRBV6-1
clone_size: few
d_call: TRBD1

cdr3_aa: ASSYQRGQETQY
v_call: TRBV7-2
clone_size: many
d_call: TRBD2

cdr3_aa: ASSRQGTYEQY
v_call: TRBV4-1
clone_size: -
d_call: -

cdr3_aa: ASSLGRGAGTDTQY
v_call: TRBV7-2
clone_size: -
d_call: -

cdr3_aa: ASSHTGEGDYGYT
v_call: TRBV5-1
clone_size: -
d_call: -

cdr3_aa: ASSIVQGGDQPQH
v_call: TRBV19
clone_size: -
d_call: TRBD1

cdr3_aa: ASRGRIDMNTEAF
v_call: TRBV19
clone_size: -
d_call: -

cdr3_aa: AISEQQETQY
v_call: TRBV10-3
clone_size: few
d_call: -

cdr3_aa: GSGTSGSYNEQF
v_call: TRBV20-1
clone_size: few
d_call: TRBD2

cdr3_aa: ASSPGLTNTEAF
v_call: TRBV5-6
clone_size: -
d_call: -

cdr3_aa: ASSFDLAGGTDTQY
v_call: TRBV12-3/TRBV12-4
clone_size: many
d_call: TRBD2

cdr3_aa: ASSPVGSYEQY
v_call: TRBV7-2
clone_size: -
d_call: -

cdr3_aa: ASRGRNSNQPQH
v_call: TRBV28
clone_size: -
d_call: -

cdr3_aa: ASYPSRGGSDTEAF
v_call: TRBV6-2/TRBV6-3
clone_size: few
d_call: -

cdr3_aa: ASSIYQVAYGYT
v_call: TRBV2
clone_size: -
d_call: -

cdr3_aa: ASSLVFSGQASYNEQF
v_call: TRBV5-6
clone_size: -
d_call: -

cdr3_aa: ASSLTGLGDEQF
v_call: TRBV7-3
clone_size: -
d_call: -

cdr3_aa: SAISGTGSGETQY
v_call: TRBV20-1
clone_size: -
d_call: TRBD1

cdr3_aa: ASSLWGDRGLNEQF
v_call: TRBV7-9
clone_size: -
d_call: TRBD1

cdr3_aa: ASSKTSGGSDTQY
v_call: TRBV6-4
clone_size: many
d_call: TRBD2

cdr3_aa: ASSLAPKSPLH
v_call: TRBV7-2
clone_size: few
d_call: -

cdr3_aa: ASSASGGETQY
v_call: TRBV7-6
clone_size: many
d_call: -

cdr3_aa: ASSEARSLRGAF
v_call: TRBV6-1
clone_size: few
d_call: -

cdr3_aa: SVVEYNEQF
v_call: TRBV29-1
clone_size: few
d_call: -

cdr3_aa: ASQQGKKY
v_call: TRBV19
clone_size: -
d_call: -

cdr3_aa: ASRTGTGTIYNEQF
v_call: TRBV5-1
clone_size: -
d_call: TRBD1

cdr3_aa: ASSKWGPGPDTQY
v_call: TRBV12-3/TRBV12-4
clone_size: many
d_call: -

cdr3_aa: ASGDLLTSYEQY
v_call: TRBV12-5
clone_size: -
d_call: -